This T cell receptor beta chain appears in the sequencing data of a study of long-term antiretroviral therapy in people with HIV. Study-level results: Within the repertoire, clones expanded before ART were dominant at all time points.

This clone was recorded once. Its target is not known. In the United States, treatment was given to all participants with HIV. This was the immunoSEQ v3.0 assay at survey level. Assay used: immunoSEQ multiplex PCR; TCRdb lists only in-frame clones, some missing. The sample has under 50,000 clones, less than 90% seen once. CDR3 size: 11 residues. CDR1 SSHAT and CDR2 FNYEAQ come from the germline V gene (reference sequence). The material sequenced was unsorted PBMCs, taken just before starting antiretroviral therapy. The sequence derives from a woman aged 18-29 years with HIV. The rearrangement links TRBV7-7 to TRBJ2-2; D remains ambiguous. CDR3 amino acids: CAATGIGELFF. CDR3 DNA: TGTGCTGCCACCGGAATTGGGGAGCTGTTTTTT.